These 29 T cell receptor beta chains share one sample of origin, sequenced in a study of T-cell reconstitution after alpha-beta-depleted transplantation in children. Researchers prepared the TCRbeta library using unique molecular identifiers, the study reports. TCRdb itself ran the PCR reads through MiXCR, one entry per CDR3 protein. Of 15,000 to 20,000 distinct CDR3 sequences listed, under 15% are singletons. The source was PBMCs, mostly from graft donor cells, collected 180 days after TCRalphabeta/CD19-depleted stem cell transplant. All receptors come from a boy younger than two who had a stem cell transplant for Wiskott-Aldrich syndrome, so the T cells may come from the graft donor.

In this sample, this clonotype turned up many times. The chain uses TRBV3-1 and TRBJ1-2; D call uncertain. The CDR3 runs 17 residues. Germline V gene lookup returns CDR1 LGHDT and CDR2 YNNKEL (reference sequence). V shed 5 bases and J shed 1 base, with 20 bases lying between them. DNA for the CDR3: TGTGCCAGCAGCTACTACCGGGCCGTATTCTTTAACTATGGCTACACCTTC. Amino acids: CASSYYRAVFFNYGYTF.

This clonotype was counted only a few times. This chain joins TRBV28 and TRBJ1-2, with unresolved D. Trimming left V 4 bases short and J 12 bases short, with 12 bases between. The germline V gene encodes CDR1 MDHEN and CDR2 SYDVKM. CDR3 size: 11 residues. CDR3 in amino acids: CASSSGRWNTF. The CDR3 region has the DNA TGTGCCAGCAGTTCAGGACGTTGGAACACCTTC.

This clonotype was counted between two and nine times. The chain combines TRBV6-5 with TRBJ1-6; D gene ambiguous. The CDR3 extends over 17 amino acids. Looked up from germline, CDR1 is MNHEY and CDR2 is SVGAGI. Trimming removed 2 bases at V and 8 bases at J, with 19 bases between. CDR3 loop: CASSYDHQLGWDSPLHF. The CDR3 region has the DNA TGTGCCAGCAGTTACGACCACCAACTGGGCTGGGATTCACCCCTCCACTTT.

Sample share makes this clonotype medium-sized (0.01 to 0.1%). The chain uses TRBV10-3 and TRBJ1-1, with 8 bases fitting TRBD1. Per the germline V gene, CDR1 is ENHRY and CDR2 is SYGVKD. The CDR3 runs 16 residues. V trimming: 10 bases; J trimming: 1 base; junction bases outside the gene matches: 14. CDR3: CATLTGGQGGNTEAFF. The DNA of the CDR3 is TGTGCCACCTTAACCGGAGGACAGGGAGGGAACACTGAAGCTTTCTTT.

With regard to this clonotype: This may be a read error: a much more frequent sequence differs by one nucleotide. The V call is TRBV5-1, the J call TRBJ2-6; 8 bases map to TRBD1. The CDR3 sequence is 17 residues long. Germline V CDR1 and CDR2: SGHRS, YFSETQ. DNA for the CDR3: TGCGCCAGCAGGCCGGGACAGGAGATCTCTGGGGCCAACGGCCTGACTTTC. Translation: CASRPGQEISGANGLTF.

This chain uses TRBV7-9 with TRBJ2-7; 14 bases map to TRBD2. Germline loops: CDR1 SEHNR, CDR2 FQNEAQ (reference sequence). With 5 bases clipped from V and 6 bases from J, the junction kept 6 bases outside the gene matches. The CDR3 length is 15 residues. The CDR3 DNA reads TGTGCCAGCAGCGCCCCTGGACTAGCGGGAGGCGAGCAGTACTTC. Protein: CASSAPGLAGGEQYF.

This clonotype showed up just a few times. CDR3 coding DNA: TGTGCCAGCAGTTACTCACTAGCGGGGCCAAATACGCAGTATTTT. Amino acids: CASSYSLAGPNTQYF. This chain uses TRBV6-2 or TRBV6-3 with TRBJ2-3, with TRBD2 matching over 10 bases. Trimming at V came to 0 bases and at J to 7 bases, leaving 4 bases not matched to a gene. From germline, CDR1 is MNHEY and CDR2 SVGEGT. This CDR3 has 15 amino acids.

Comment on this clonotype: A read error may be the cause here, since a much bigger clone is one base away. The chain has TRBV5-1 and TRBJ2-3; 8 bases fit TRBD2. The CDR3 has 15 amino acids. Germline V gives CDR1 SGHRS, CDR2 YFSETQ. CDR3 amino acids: CASSLSGKRAETQYF. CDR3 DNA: TGCGCCAGCAGCCTTAGCGGGAAAAGGGCAGAAACGCAGTATTTT.

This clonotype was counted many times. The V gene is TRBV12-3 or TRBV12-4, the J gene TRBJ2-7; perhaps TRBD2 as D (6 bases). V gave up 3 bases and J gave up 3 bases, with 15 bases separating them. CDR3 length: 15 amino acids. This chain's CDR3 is CASSFRRRVDYEQYF. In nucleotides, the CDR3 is TGTGCCAGCAGTTTTAGGAGGAGGGTAGACTACGAGCAGTACTTC.

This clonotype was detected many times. The CDR3 bases are TGTGCCAGCAGCCTCCATCTCGGCCCTTTGAGGAACACTGAAGCTTTCTTT. Protein sequence: CASSLHLGPLRNTEAFF. The chain joins TRBV7-9 to TRBJ1-1, with D unclear. Trimming took 5 bases from V and 1 from J, leaving 20 bases between them. Germline CDR1 is SEHNR and CDR2 is FQNEAQ (reference sequence). The CDR3 runs 17 residues.

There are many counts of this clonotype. This chain's CDR3 is CASSLGTDNQPQHF. As DNA, the CDR3 is TGTGCCAGCAGCTTGGGGACAGACAATCAGCCCCAGCATTTT. This sequence joins TRBV7-9 and TRBJ1-5; 7 nucleotides align to TRBD1. After removal of 3 bases from V and 3 bases from J, the junction contained 2 bases not matched to a gene. The CDR3 extends over 14 amino acids. The V gene's germline CDR1 is SEHNR and CDR2 FQNEAQ (reference sequence).

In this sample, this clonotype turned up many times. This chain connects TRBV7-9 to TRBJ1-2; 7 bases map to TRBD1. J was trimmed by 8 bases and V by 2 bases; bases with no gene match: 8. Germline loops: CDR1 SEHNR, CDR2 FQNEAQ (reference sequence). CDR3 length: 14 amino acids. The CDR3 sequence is CASSLTGAMSGYTF. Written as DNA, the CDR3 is TGTGCCAGCAGCTTAACAGGGGCCATGAGCGGCTACACCTTC.

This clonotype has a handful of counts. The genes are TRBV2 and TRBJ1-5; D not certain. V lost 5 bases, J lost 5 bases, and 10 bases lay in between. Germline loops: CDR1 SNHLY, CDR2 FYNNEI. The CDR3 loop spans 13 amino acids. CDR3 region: CASSRDGDQPQHF. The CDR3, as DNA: TGTGCCAGCAGTAGGGATGGGGATCAGCCCCAGCATTTT.

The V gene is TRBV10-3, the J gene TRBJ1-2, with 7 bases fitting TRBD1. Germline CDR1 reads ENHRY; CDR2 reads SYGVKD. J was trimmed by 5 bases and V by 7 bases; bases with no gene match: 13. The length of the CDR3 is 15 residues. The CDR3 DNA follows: TGTGCCATCACCGCATTCGGACAGGCGCCTTATGGCTACACCTTC. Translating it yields CAITAFGQAPYGYTF.

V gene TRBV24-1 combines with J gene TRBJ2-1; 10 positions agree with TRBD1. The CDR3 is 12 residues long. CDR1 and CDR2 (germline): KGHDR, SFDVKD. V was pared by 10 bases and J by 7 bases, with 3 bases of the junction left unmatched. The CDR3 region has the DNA TGTGCCACGGGACAGGGGAAAAATGAGCAGTTCTTC. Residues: CATGQGKNEQFF.

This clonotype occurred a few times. The CDR3 protein is CASSLVGALAMNTEAFF. Here the CDR3 DNA reads TGTGCCAGCAGCTTGGTAGGAGCCCTAGCGATGAACACTGAAGCTTTCTTT. The gene calls are TRBV11-1 and TRBJ1-1, with D uncertain. V gave up 3 bases and J gave up 0 bases, with 17 bases separating them. The length of the CDR3 is 17 residues. The V gene's germline CDR1 is SGHAT and CDR2 FQDESV (reference sequence).

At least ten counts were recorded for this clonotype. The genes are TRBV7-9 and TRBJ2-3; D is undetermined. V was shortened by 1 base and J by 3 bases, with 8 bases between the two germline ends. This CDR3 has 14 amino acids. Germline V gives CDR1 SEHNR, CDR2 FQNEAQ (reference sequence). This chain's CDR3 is CASSLDWDTDTQYF. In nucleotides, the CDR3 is TGTGCCAGCAGCTTAGATTGGGATACAGATACGCAGTATTTT.

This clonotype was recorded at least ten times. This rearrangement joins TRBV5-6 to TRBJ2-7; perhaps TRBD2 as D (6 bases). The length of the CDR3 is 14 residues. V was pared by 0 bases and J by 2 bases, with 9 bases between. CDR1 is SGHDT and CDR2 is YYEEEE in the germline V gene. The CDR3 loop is CASSLAGVPYEQYF. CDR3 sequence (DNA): TGTGCCAGCAGCTTGGCGGGAGTCCCCTACGAGCAGTACTTC.

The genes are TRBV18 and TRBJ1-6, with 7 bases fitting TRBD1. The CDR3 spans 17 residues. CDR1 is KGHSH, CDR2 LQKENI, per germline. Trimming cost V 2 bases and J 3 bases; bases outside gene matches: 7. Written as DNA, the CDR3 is TGTGCCAGCTCACCATCCTACAGGGGCCTCTATAATTCACCCCTCCACTTT. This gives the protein CASSPSYRGLYNSPLHF.

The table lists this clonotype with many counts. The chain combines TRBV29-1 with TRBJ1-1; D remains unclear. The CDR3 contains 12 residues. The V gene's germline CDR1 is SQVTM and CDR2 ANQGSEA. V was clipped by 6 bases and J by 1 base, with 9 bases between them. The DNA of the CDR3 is TGCAGCGTCGCGGATGGGAACACTGAAGCTTTCTTT. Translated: CSVADGNTEAFF.

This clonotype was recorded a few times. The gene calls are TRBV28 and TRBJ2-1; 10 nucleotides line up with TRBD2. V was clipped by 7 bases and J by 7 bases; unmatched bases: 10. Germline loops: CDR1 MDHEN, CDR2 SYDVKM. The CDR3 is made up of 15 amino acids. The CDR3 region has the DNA TGTGCCAGCATCCAAGCGGGAGGGCCCTTTAATGAGCAGTTCTTC. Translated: CASIQAGGPFNEQFF.

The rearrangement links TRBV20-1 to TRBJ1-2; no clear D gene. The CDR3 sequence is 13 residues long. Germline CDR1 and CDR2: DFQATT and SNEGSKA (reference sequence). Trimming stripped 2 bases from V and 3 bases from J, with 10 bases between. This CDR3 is CSARSPPDYGYTF. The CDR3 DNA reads TGCAGTGCTAGATCCCCGCCTGACTATGGCTACACCTTC.

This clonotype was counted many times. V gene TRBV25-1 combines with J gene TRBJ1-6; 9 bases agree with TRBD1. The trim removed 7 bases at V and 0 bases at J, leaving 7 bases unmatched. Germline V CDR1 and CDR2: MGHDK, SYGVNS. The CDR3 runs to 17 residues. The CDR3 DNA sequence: TGTGCCAGCATCGGGACAGGGCCCAGCTCCTATAATTCACCCCTCCACTTT. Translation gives CASIGTGPSSYNSPLHF.

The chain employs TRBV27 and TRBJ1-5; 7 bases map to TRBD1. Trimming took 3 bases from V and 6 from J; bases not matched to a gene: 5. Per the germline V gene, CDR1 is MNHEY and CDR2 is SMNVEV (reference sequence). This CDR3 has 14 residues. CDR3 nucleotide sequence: TGTGCCAGCAGTTTTACAGGGGAGGCTCAGCCCCAGCATTTT. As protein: CASSFTGEAQPQHF.

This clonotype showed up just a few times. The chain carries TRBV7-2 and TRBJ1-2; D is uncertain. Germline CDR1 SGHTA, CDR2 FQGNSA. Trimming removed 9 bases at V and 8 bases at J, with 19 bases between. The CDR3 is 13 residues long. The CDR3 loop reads CARRTRCLMGYTF. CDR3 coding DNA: TGTGCCAGGAGAACCAGGTGTCTTATGGGCTACACCTTC.

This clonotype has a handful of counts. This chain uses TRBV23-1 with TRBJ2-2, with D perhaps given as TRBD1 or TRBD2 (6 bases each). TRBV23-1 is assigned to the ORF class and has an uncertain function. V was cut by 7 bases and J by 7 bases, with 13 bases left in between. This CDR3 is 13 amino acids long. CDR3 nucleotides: TGCGCCAGCATCCAAGGAGGGGGCGGGGAGCTGTTTTTT. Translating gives CASIQGGGGELFF.

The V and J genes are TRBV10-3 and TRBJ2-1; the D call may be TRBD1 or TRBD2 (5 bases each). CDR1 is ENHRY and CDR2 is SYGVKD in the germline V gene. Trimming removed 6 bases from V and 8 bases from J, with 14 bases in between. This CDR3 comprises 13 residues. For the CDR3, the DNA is TGTGCCATCAGCGGGACGGTAGGCGATGAGCAGTTCTTC. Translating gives CAISGTVGDEQFF.

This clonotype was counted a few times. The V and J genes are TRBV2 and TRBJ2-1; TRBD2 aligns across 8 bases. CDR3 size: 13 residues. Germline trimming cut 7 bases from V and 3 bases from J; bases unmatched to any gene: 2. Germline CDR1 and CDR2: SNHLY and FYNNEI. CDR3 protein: CASNREGYNEQFF. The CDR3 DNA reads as TGTGCCAGCAATCGGGAGGGCTACAATGAGCAGTTCTTC.

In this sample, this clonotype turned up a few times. Written as DNA, the CDR3 is TGTGCCAGTGGAACGGGAGTAGGGAATTCACCCCTCCACTTT. This encodes CASGTGVGNSPLHF. J is TRBJ1-6 and V is TRBV6-4; D is uncertain. The CDR3 has 14 residues. V was pared by 9 bases and J by 7 bases, with 16 bases between. Per germline, CDR1 MRHNA and CDR2 SNTAGT.